Listed below are T cell receptor beta chains from one sample, sequenced in a study of T cell repertoires in cytomegalovirus infection. TCRdb passed the reads through MiXCR, listing each CDR3 protein once. This table holds over 120,000 distinct CDR3 sequences, more than 30% found once. Which antigens these TCRs recognize remains unknown. The material was CD8+ T cells from cultured PBMCs, obtained from culture after CMV antigen stimulation. The receptors were sampled from a human donor in good health (CMV status not recorded). Some clones in this sample may be carry-over from other donors' samples. Both conserved end residues are part of each CDR3. Each record gives: clone size, J gene, D gene, V gene, CDR3 protein, CDR3 DNA. A D gene is named only where the DNA matches it firmly. The size of a clone is reported for some rows only, either as once, few or many, or as a class for expanded clones.

many TRBJ2-1 . TRBV11-2 CASTPQSTFNEQFF TGTGCCAGCACCCCCCAGAGCACTTTCAATGAGCAGTTCTTC
. TRBJ1-1 . TRBV7-2 CASSALLNTEAFF TGTGCCAGCAGCGCCCTTCTGAACACTGAAGCTTTCTTT
few TRBJ1-5 . TRBV7-6 CASSLNGGSNQPQHF TGTGCCAGCAGCTTAAATGGGGGGAGCAATCAGCCCCAGCATTTT
. TRBJ1-1 . TRBV7-2 CASSFRSEAFF TGTGCCAGCAGCTTCCGGTCTGAAGCTTTCTTT
. TRBJ1-2 . TRBV28 CASSFRSLDGYTF TGTGCCAGCAGTTTTCGTTCACTCGATGGCTACACCTTC
. TRBJ1-5 . TRBV19 CATALGDQPQHF TGTGCCACTGCTCTTGGGGATCAGCCCCAGCATTTT
. TRBJ2-3 . TRBV20-1 CSARDWRGLRTDTQYF TGCAGTGCTAGAGATTGGCGGGGCCTTCGAACAGATACGCAGTATTTT
. TRBJ2-3 . TRBV27 CASSFGGTQYF TGTGCCAGCAGTTTTGGAGGTACGCAGTATTTT
many TRBJ2-3 TRBD2 TRBV28 CASSFDGLVPVSSTDTQYF TGTGCCAGCAGTTTTGACGGACTAGTGCCTGTATCTAGCACAGATACGCAGTATTTT
. TRBJ1-1 TRBD1 TRBV10-3 CAIRPDRLNTEAFF TGTGCCATCAGACCGGACAGGTTGAACACTGAAGCTTTCTTT
few TRBJ1-1 . TRBV24-1 CATSDLGGEAFF TGTGCCACCAGTGATTTAGGTGGGGAAGCTTTCTTT
many TRBJ1-1 . TRBV28 CASSLEDQNTEAFF TGTGCCAGCAGTTTGGAGGACCAGAACACTGAAGCTTTCTTT
. TRBJ2-1 . TRBV2 CASSDDSYNEQFF TGTGCCAGCAGTGACGACAGCTACAATGAGCAGTTCTTC
few TRBJ2-7 TRBD1 TRBV7-9 CASSLPGTGLYEQYF TGTGCCAGCAGCTTACCCGGGACAGGGCTCTACGAGCAGTACTTC
. TRBJ1-4 . TRBV28 CASSPFGGSNEKLFF TGTGCCAGCAGCCCATTTGGGGGCTCTAATGAAAAACTGTTTTTT
. TRBJ1-4 . TRBV5-1 CASSLLAREGGEKLFF TGCGCCAGCAGCTTGTTAGCCAGGGAGGGTGGGGAAAAACTGTTTTTT
many TRBJ1-5 . TRBV13 CASSLTMGGGRGPQHF TGTGCCAGCAGCTTAACTATGGGGGGGGGCCGGGGGCCCCAGCATTTT
. TRBJ2-3 TRBD1 TRBV28 CASSLGDRDTDTQYF TGTGCCAGCAGTTTGGGGGACAGAGACACAGATACGCAGTATTTT
many TRBJ2-1 TRBD2 TRBV6-5 CASSRPGLAGDYNEQFF TGTGCCAGCAGCCGCCCCGGACTAGCGGGGGACTACAATGAGCAGTTCTTC
. TRBJ2-1 . TRBV20-1 CSARDNGGRYNEQFF TGCAGTGCTAGAGATAACGGGGGCCGATACAATGAGCAGTTCTTC
. TRBJ2-7 . TRBV11-2 CASSLVYRSYYEQYF TGTGCCAGCAGCTTAGTTTACAGGTCCTACTACGAGCAGTACTTC
many TRBJ1-5 TRBD1 TRBV18 CASSPTGSRQPQHF TGTGCCAGCTCACCGACAGGGTCAAGGCAGCCCCAGCATTTT
many TRBJ2-3 TRBD1 TRBV12-3/TRBV12-4 CASGRTGMADTQYF TGTGCCAGCGGAAGGACAGGGATGGCAGATACGCAGTATTTT
. TRBJ2-7 . TRBV7-8 CASSLITPQGPPYEQYF TGTGCCAGCAGCTTAATAACCCCTCAGGGGCCTCCCTACGAGCAGTACTTC
few TRBJ2-1 . TRBV5-4 CASSLAPIYVRGQFF TGTGCCAGCAGCTTGGCCCCGATCTATGTGAGGGGGCAGTTCTTC
few TRBJ2-1 TRBD2 TRBV7-2 CASSSTSGGAHEQFF TGTGCCAGCAGCTCGACTAGCGGGGGGGCTCATGAGCAGTTCTTC